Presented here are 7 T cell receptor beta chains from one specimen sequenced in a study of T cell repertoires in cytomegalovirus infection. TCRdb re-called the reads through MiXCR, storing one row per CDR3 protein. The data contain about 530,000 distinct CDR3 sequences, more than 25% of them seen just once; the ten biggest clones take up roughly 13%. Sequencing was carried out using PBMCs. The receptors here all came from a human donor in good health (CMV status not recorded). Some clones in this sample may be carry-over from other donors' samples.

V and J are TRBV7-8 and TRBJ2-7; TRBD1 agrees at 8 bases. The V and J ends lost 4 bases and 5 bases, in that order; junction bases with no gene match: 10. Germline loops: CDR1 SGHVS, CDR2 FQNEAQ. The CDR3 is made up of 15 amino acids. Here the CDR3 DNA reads TGTGCCAGCAGCTCACGTGGACAGGGCCCCAACGAGCAGTACTTC. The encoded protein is CASSSRGQGPNEQYF.

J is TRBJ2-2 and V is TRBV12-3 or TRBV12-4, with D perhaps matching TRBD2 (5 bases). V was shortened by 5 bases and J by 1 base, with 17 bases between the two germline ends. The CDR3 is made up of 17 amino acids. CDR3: CASSVPDGGRNTGELFF. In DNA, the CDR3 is TGTGCCAGCAGTGTTCCCGATGGTGGGAGGAACACCGGGGAGCTGTTTTTT.

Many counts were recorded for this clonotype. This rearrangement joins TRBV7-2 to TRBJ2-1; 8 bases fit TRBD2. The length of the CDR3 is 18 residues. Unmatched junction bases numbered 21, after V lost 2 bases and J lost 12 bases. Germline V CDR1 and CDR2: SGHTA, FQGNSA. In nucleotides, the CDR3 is TGTGCCAGCAGCTTAAGGGGGATTGAGCGGGAGACCCCTCAAGGGCAGTTCTTC. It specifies CASSLRGIERETPQGQFF.

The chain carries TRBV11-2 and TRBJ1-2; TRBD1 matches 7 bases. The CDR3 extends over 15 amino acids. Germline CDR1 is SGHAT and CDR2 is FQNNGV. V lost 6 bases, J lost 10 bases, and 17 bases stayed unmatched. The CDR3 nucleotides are TGTGCCAGCAGAAGACCCGGGACAGCGCCGGGTGACTACACCTTC. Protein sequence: CASRRPGTAPGDYTF.

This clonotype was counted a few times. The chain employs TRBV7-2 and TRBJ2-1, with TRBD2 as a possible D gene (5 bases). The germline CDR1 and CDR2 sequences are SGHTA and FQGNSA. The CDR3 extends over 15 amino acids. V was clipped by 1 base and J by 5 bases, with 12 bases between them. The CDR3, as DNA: TGTGCCAGCAGCTTAGATGGTAGCGCCCACAATGAGCAGTTCTTC. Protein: CASSLDGSAHNEQFF.

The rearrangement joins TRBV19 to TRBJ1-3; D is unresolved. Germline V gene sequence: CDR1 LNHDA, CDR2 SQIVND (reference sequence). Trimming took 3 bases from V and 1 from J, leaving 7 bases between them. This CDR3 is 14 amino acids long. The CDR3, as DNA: TGTGCCAGTAGTATGCTGGATTCTGGAAACACCATATATTTT. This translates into CASSMLDSGNTIYF.

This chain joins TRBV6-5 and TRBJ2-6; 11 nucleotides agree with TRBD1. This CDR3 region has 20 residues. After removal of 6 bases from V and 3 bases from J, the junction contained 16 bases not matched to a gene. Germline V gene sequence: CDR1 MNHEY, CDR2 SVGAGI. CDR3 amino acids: CASRKKPRTGGLVGANVLTF. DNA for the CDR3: TGTGCCAGCAGGAAAAAACCAAGGACAGGGGGCTTGGTTGGGGCCAACGTCCTGACTTTC.